This record looks at one T cell receptor beta chain sequence and its context. What it recognizes is unknown. Germline and genes: mouse. The read gets to within 1 residue of the CDR3 end, and the germline J gene fills in the rest. These data come from a study of tissue T cells after allogeneic stem cell transplantation. Findings and caveats of the study: Which tissue TCRs were alloreactive or antigen-specific was not determined. Some clones might be persisting host cells. Within patients, tissue anatomy strongly shaped TCR repertoire composition. The patient cohort was small and clinically heterogeneous, with limited sampling depth.

V dropped 1 base and J dropped 0 bases, with 6 bases sitting between them. The CDR3 runs 14 residues. The germline V gene has CDR1 NSHNY and CDR2 SYGAGN. The protocol was immunoSEQ multiplex PCR, while the TCRdb copy is restricted to in-frame clones and leaves out a portion. This table has around 7,400 clones, around 68% appearing once. The receptor comes from a female BALB/c mouse in good health. The strain's MHC: H2-d. This rearrangement joins TRBV13-1 to TRBJ2-3; weak D call: TRBD1 (6 bases). The sequencing input was blood. CDR3 residues: CASSDTGSAETLYF. The sequenced part of the CDR3 DNA is TGTGCCAGCAGTGATACAGGGAGTGCAGAAACGCTGTAT.